The present entry profiles one T cell receptor (beta chain) with its context. What it recognizes is unknown. This entry is derived from a study of T cell responses to AZD1222 COVID-19 vaccine. About the research overall: Investigators merged groups given second doses at roughly 4 or roughly 12 weeks.

Assay: immunoSEQ multiplex PCR; the TCRdb copy retains only in-frame clones and omits some. The table records 100,000 or so clones, approximately 86% of them present only once. General observations from the study: The number of AZD1222 recipients seropositive at baseline was only six. Reports say nearly half of spike-specific TCRs go after unmutated variant regions. Increased Spike-specific TCR breadth and depth were observed after two AZD1222 doses.

This CDR3 spans 18 amino acids. J lost 1 base, V lost 4 bases, and 12 bases had no gene match. Germline V gives CDR1 SGDLS, CDR2 YYNGEE. The sample in question was peripheral blood, obtained on day 0 of AZD1222 vaccination. The receptor comes from an adult in good health. This rearrangement joins TRBV9 to TRBJ2-3; TRBD2 agrees at 10 bases. The CDR3 bases are TGTGCCAGCAGCAAAGGAGCGGGAGGGCCCTCTGGCACAGATACGCAGTATTTT. This sequence encodes CASSKGAGGPSGTDTQYF.